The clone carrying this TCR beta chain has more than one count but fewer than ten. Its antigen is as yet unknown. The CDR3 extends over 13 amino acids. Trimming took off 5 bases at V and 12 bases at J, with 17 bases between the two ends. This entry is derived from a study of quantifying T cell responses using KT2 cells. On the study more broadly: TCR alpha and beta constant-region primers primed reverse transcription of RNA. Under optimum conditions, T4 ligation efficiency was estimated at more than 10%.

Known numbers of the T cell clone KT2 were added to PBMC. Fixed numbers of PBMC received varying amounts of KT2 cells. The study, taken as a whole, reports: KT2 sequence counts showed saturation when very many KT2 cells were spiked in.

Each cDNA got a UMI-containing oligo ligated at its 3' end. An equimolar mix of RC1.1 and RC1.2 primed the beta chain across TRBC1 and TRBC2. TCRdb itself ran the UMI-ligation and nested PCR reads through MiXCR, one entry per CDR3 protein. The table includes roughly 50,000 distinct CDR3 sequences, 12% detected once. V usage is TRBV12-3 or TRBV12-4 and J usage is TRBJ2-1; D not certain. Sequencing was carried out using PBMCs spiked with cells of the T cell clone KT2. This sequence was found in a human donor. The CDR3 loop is CASSPTTIGVQFF. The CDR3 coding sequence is TGTGCCAGCAGTCCGACCACAATAGGTGTGCAGTTCTTC.